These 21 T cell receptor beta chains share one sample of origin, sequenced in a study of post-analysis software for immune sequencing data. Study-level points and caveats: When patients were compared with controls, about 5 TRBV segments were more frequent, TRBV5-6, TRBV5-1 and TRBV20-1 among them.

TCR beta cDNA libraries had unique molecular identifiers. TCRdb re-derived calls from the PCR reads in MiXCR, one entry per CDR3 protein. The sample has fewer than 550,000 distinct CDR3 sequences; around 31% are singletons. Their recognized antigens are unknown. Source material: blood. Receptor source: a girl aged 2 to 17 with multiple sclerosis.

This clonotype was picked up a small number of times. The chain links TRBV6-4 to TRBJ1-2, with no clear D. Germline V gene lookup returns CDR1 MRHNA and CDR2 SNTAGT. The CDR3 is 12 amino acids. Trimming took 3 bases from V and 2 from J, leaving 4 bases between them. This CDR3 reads CASSDPNYGYTF. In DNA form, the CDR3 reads TGTGCCAGCAGTGATCCGAACTATGGCTACACCTTC.

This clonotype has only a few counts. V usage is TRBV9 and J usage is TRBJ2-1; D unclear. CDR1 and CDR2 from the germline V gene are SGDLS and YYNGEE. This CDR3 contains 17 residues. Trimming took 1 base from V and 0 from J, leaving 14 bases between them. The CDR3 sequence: CASSVPTGGSSYNEQFF. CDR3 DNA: TGTGCCAGCAGCGTACCCACCGGCGGAAGCTCCTACAATGAGCAGTTCTTC.

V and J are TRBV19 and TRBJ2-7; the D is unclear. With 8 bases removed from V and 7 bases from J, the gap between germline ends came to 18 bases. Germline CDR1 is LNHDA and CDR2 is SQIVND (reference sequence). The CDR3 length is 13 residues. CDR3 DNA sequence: TGTGCCAGTCGAGATCTGAACTCTGGAGAGCAGTACTTC. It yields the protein CASRDLNSGEQYF.

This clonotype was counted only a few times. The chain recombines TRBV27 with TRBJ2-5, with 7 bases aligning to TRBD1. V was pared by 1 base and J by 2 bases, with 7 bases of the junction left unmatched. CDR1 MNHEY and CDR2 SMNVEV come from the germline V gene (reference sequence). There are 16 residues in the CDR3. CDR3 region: CASSLFSGQLQETQYF. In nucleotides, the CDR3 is TGTGCCAGCAGTTTATTCTCGGGACAGTTGCAAGAGACCCAGTACTTC.

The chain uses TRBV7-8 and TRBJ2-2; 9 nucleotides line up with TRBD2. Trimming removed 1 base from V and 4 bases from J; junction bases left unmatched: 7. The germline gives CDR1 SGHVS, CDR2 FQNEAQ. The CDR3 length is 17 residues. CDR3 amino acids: CASSLVQRGARTGELFF. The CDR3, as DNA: TGTGCCAGCAGCTTAGTCCAGCGGGGGGCCCGCACCGGGGAGCTGTTTTTT.

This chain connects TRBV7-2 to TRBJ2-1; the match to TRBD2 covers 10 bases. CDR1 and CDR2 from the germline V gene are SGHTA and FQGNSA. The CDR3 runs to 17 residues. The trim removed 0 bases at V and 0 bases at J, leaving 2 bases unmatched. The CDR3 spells CASSLASGGSSYNEQFF. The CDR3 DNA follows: TGTGCCAGCAGCTTAGCTAGCGGGGGGAGCTCCTACAATGAGCAGTTCTTC.

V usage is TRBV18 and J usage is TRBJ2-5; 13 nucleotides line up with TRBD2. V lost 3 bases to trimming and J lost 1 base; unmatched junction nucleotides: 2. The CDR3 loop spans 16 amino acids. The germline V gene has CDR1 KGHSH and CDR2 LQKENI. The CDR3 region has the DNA TGTGCCAGCTCACCTACTAGCGGGGGGGTCCAAGAGACCCAGTACTTC. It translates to CASSPTSGGVQETQYF.

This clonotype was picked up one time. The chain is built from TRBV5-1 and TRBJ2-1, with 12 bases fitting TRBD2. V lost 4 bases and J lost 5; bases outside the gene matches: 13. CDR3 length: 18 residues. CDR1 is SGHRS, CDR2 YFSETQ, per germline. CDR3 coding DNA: TGCGCCAGCAGCCCCCGAGGGCCTAGCGGGGGGGCAAACAATGAGCAGTTCTTC. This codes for CASSPRGPSGGANNEQFF.

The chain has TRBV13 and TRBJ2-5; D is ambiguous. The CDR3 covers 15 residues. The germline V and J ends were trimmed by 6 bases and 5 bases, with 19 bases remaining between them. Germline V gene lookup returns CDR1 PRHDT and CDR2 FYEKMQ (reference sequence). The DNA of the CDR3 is TGTGCCAGCAGTCTGGTAGCAATCGGTTCGGAGACCCAGTACTTC. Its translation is CASSLVAIGSETQYF.

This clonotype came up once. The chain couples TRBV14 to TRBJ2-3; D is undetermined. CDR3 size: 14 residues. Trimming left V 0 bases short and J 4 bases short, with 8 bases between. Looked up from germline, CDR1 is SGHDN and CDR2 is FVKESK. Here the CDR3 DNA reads TGTGCCAGCAGCCAAGATCCTGCCGCAGATACGCAGTATTTT. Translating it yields CASSQDPAADTQYF.

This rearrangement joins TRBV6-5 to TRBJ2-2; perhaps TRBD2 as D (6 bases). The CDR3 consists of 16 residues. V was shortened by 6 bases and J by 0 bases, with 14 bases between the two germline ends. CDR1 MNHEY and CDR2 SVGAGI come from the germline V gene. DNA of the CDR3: TGTGCCAGCAGCCGTAGCGGCTTCGCGAACACCGGGGAGCTGTTTTTT. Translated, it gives CASSRSGFANTGELFF.

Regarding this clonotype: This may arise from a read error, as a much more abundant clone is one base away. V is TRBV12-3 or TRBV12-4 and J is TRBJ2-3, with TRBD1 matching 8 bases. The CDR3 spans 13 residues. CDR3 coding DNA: TGTGCCAGCAGTTCCTCAGGGACAGGTACGCAGTATTTT. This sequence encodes CASSSSGTGTQYF.

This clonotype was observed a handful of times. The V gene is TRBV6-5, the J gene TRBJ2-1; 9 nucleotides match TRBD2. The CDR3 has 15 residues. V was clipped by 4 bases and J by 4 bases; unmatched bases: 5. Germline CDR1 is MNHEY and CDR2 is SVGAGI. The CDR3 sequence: CASSSASGGYNEQFF. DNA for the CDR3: TGTGCCAGCAGTTCAGCCAGCGGGGGGTACAATGAGCAGTTCTTC.

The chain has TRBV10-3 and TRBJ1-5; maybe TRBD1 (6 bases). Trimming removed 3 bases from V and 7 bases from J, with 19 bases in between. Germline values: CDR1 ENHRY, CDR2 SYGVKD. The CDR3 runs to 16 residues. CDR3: CAISDVDRGEWQPQHF. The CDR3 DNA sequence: TGTGCCATCAGTGATGTGGACAGAGGAGAATGGCAGCCCCAGCATTTT.

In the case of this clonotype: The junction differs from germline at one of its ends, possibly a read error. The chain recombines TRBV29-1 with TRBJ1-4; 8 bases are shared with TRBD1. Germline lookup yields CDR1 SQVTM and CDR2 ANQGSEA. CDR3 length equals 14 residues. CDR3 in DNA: TGCAGCGTTGAAGATGGACAGGGAGGCGAAAAACGGTTTTTT. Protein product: CSVEDGQGGEKRFF.

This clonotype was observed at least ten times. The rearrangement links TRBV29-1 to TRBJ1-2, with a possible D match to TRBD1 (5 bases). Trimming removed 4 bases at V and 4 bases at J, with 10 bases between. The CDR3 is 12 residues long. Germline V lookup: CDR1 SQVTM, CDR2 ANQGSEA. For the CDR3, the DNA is TGCAGCGTTGGAGGGCAGGGCTATGGCTACACCTTC. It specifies CSVGGQGYGYTF.

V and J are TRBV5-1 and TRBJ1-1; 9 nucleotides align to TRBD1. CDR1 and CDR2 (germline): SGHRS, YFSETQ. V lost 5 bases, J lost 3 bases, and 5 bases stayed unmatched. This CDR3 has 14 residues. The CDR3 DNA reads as TGCGCCAGCAGTGTGGACAGGGGAGACACTGAAGCTTTCTTT. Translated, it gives CASSVDRGDTEAFF. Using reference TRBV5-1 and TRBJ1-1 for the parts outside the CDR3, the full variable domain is KAGVTQTPRYLIKTRGQQVTLSCSPISGHRSVSWYQQTPGQGLQFLFEYFSETQRNKGNFPGRFSGRQFSNSRSEMNVSTLELGDSALYLCASSVDRGDTEAFFGQGTRLTVV.

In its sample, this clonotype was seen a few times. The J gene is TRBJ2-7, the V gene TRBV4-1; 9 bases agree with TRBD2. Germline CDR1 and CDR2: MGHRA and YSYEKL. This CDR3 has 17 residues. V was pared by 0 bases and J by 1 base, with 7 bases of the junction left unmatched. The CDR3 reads CASSQDEALAGSYEQYF. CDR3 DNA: TGCGCCAGCAGCCAAGATGAGGCCCTAGCGGGGTCCTACGAGCAGTACTTC.

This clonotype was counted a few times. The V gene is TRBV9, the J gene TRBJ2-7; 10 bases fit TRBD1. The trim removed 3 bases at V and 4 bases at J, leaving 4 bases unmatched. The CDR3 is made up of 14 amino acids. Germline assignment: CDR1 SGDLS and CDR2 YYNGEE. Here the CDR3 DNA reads TGTGCCAGCAGCGGCCGGGACAGGGGTTACGAGCAGTACTTC. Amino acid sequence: CASSGRDRGYEQYF. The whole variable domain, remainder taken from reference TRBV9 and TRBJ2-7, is DSGVTQTPKHLITATGQRVTLRCSPRSGDLSVYWYQQSLDQGLQFLIQYYNGEERAKGNILERFSAQQFPDLHSELNLSSLELGDSALYFCASSGRDRGYEQYFGPGTRLTVT.

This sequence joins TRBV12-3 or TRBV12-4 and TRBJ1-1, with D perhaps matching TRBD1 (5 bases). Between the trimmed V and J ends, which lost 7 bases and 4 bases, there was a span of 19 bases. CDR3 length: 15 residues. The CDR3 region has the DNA TGTGCCAGCACCCGAGGGAGGGGCGGCCCCACTGAAGCTTTCTTT. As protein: CASTRGRGGPTEAFF.

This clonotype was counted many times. CDR3 DNA sequence: TGTGCCAGCAGCTTGTCCGGGACAGGGGAAGAGACCCAGTACTTC. Translating gives CASSLSGTGEETQYF. The V and J genes are TRBV7-9 and TRBJ2-5; 10 nucleotides match TRBD1. Germline V CDR1 and CDR2: SEHNR, FQNEAQ (reference sequence). J gave up 3 bases and V 3 bases, and 4 bases lay outside the gene matches. The CDR3 loop spans 15 amino acids. Based on the CDR3 plus reference TRBV7-9 and TRBJ2-5, the full variable domain is DTGVSQNPRHKITKRGQNVTFRCDPISEHNRLYWYRQTLGQGPEFLTYFQNEAQLEKSRLLSDRFSAERPKGSFSTLEIQRTEQGDSAMYLCASSLSGTGEETQYFGPGTRLLVL.